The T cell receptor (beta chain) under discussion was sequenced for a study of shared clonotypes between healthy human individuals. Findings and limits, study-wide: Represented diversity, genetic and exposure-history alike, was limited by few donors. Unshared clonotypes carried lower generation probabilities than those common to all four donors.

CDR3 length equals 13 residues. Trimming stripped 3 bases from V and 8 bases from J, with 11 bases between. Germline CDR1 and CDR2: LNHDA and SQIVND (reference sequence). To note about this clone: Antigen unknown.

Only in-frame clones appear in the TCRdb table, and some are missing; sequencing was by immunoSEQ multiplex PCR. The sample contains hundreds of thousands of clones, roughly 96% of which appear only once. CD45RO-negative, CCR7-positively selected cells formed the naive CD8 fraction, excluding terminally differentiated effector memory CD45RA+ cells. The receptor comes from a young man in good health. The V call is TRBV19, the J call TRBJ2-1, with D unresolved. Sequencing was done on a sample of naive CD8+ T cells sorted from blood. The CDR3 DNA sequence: TGTGCCAGTAGTATGTCTCCGGGCGATGAGCAGTTCTTC. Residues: CASSMSPGDEQFF.